The TCR beta chain under discussion was sequenced for a study of beta chain features in type 1 diabetes. Study in general: Patients shared similar age, gender and cell yields with healthy donors. Overall study findings and caveats: cDNA-based reads could over-represent cells with high TCR expression.

The CDR3 spans 17 residues. Per germline, CDR1 GTSNPN and CDR2 SVGIG (reference sequence). Deletions cut 4 bases from V and 9 bases from J, with 28 bases between. CD45RO/CCR7/CD25/CD127/CD95/CD27 staining was used to isolate CD4+ naive, central memory, regulatory and stem cell-like memory cells by sorting. TCRB transcripts that were expressed got sequenced, as all of the isolated RNA had been reverse transcribed. Generated by immunoSEQ multiplex PCR, the TCRdb table keeps only in-frame clones and is missing some. Of around 40,000 clones listed, roughly 56% are singletons. Remarks on this clone: Its antigen is currently unknown.

The chain combines TRBV30 with TRBJ2-1, with D possibly TRBD2 on 6 matching bases. The TCR sequence derives from a woman in her late teens or twenties in good health. The sequenced material came from Tregs from blood. Here the CDR3 DNA reads TGTGCCTGGATGCCCTCTTGGGCTAGCGCGAGGGTTACTGAGCAGTTCTTC. Translating it yields CAWMPSWASARVTEQFF.